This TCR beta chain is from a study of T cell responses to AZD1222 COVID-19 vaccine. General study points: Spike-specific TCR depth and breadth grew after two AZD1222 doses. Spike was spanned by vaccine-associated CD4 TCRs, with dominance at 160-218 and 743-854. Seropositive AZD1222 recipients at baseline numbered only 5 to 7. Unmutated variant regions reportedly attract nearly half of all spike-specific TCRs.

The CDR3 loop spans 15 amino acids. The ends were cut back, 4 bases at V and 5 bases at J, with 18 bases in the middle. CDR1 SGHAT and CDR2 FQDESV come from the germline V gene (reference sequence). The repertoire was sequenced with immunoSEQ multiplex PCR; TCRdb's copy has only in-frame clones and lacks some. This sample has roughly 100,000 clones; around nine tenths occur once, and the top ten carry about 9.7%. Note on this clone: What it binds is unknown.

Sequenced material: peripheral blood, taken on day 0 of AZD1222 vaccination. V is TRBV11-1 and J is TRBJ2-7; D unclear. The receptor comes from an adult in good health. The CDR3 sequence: CASSSETDKRDEQYF. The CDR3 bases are TGTGCCAGCAGCTCGGAAACGGATAAGAGAGACGAGCAGTACTTC.